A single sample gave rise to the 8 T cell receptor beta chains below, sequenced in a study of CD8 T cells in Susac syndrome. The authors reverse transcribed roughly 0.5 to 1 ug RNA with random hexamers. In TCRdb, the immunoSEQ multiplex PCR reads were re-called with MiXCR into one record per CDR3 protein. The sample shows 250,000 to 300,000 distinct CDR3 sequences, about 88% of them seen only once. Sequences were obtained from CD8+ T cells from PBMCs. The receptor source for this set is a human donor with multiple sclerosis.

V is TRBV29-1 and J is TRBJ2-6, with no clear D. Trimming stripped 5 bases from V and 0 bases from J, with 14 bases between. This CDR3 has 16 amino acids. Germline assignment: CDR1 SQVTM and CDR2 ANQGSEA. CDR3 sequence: CSVRVRSFSGANVLTF. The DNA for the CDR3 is TGCAGCGTTCGAGTACGATCCTTCTCTGGGGCCAACGTCCTGACTTTC.

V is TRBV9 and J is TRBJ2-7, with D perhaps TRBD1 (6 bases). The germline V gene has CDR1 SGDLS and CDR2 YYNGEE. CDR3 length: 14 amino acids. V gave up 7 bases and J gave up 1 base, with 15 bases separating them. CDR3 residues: CASSAGDTSYEQYF. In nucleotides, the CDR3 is TGTGCCAGCTCCGCCGGGGACACGTCCTACGAGCAGTACTTC.

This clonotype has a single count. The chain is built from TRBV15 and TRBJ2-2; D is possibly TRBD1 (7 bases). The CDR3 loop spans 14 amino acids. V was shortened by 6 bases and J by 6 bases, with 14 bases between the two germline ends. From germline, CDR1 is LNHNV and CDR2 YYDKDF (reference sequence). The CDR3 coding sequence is TGTGCCACCAGACAGGGGAGGCTTTCCGGGGAGCTGTTTTTT. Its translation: CATRQGRLSGELFF.

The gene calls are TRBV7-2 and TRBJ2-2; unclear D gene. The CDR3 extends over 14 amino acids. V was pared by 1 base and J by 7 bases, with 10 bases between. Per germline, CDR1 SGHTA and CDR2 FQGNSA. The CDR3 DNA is TGTGCCAGCAGCTTAGAGGCTTATCACGGGGAGCTGTTTTTT. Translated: CASSLEAYHGELFF.

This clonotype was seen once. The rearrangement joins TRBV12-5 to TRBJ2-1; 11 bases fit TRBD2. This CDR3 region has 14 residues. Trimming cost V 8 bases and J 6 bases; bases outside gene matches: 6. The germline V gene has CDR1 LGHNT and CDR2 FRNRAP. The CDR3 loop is CASRASGRRNEQFF. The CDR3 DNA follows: TGTGCTAGTAGGGCTAGCGGGAGGCGCAATGAGCAGTTCTTC.

The CDR3 DNA sequence: TGTGCCAGCAGTTCATCACAACCTATTACTCCCCGGCATGGCTACACCTTC. Translating it yields CASSSSQPITPRHGYTF. This sequence joins TRBV28 and TRBJ1-2; D is unclear. Germline CDR1 is MDHEN and CDR2 is SYDVKM. This CDR3 region has 17 residues. The ends were cut back, 4 bases at V and 6 bases at J, with 24 bases in the middle.

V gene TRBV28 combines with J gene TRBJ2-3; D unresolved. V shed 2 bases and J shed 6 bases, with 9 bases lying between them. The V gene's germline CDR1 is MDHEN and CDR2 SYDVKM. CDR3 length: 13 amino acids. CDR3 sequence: CASSLDPTDTQYF. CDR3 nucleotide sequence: TGTGCCAGCAGTTTAGATCCGACGGATACGCAGTATTTT.

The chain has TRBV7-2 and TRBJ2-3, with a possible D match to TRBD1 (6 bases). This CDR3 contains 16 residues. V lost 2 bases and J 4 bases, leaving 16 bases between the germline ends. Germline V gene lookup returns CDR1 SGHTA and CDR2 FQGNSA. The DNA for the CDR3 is TGTGCCAGCAGCTTAAGAACGACAGGCTGGGCAGATACGCAGTATTTT. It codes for CASSLRTTGWADTQYF.